These 23 T cell receptor beta chains were all obtained from the same sample, sequenced in a study of T-cell reconstitution after alpha-beta-depleted transplantation in children. For TCRbeta, the library was prepared with unique molecular identifiers. A single record per CDR3 protein comes from TCRdb applying MiXCR to the PCR reads. The data contain 500,000 to 650,000 distinct CDR3 sequences, 13% of them singletons. The source was PBMCs, mostly from graft donor cells, collected 360 days after TCRalphabeta/CD19-depleted stem cell transplant. The source is a male patient between 5 and 17 years old who had a stem cell transplant for acute myeloid leukemia, so the T cells may come from the graft donor.

This clonotype was recorded many times. V usage is TRBV6-2 or TRBV6-3 and J usage is TRBJ2-7, with D perhaps matching TRBD1 (6 bases). Trimming shortened V by 2 bases and J by 2 bases, and 22 bases separated the two germline ends. The length of the CDR3 is 18 residues. CDR1 is MNHEY, CDR2 SVGEGT, per germline. The CDR3 nucleotides read TGTGCCAGCAGTTACGAAAACGACAGGATTTATCCTACCTACGAGCAGTACTTC. As protein: CASSYENDRIYPTYEQYF.

The V gene is TRBV29-1, the J gene TRBJ2-2; no clear D gene. V lost 4 bases and J 6 bases, leaving 9 bases between the germline ends. Per the germline V gene, CDR1 is SQVTM and CDR2 is ANQGSEA. This CDR3 contains 12 residues. CDR3 amino acids: CSVVTTAGELFF. The CDR3 nucleotides are TGCAGCGTTGTTACAACGGCCGGGGAGCTGTTTTTT.

This chain uses TRBV4-3 with TRBJ2-2; no clear D gene. The V gene's germline CDR1 is LGHNA and CDR2 YSLEER. The CDR3 is made up of 15 amino acids. V was shortened by 1 base and J by 4 bases, with 10 bases between the two germline ends. DNA for the CDR3: TGCGCCAGCAGCCAAGTTGGCCCTCCCACCGGGGAGCTGTTTTTT. Its translation is CASSQVGPPTGELFF.

The rearrangement uses TRBV28 and TRBJ2-3; TRBD2 agrees at 11 bases. The V gene's germline CDR1 is MDHEN and CDR2 SYDVKM. This CDR3 is 16 amino acids long. V lost 6 bases to trimming and J lost 4 bases; unmatched junction nucleotides: 9. The CDR3 nucleotides read TGTGCCAGCAGCTTTAGCGGGGGGGCCATTTCAGATACGCAGTATTTT. It translates to CASSFSGGAISDTQYF.

Ten or more counts support this clonotype. The CDR3 sequence is CASSYSGQGSGNYNEQFF. DNA for the CDR3: TGCGCCAGCAGTTATTCGGGACAAGGTAGCGGGAACTACAATGAGCAGTTCTTC. V usage is TRBV4-3 and J usage is TRBJ2-1; 8 positions match TRBD2. Trimming at V came to 6 bases and at J to 3 bases, leaving 16 bases not matched to a gene. The germline V gene has CDR1 LGHNA and CDR2 YSLEER. CDR3 size: 18 residues.

The sample holds many counts of this clonotype. The V call is TRBV28, the J call TRBJ2-3, with D maybe TRBD2 (6 bases). CDR3 length: 17 residues. Trimming pared 5 bases from V and 2 bases from J, leaving 20 bases between. The germline V gene has CDR1 MDHEN and CDR2 SYDVKM. CDR3 region: CASSPHARTMVTDTQYF. CDR3 DNA sequence: TGTGCCAGCAGTCCCCACGCGCGGACTATGGTCACAGATACGCAGTATTTT.

This clonotype appeared a few times. The chain joins TRBV7-9 to TRBJ2-7; D remains ambiguous. Germline loops: CDR1 SEHNR, CDR2 FQNEAQ (reference sequence). The V end was cut by 5 bases, the J end by 0 bases, with 11 bases between. The length of the CDR3 is 14 residues. The CDR3 sequence: CASSPNMGSYEQYF. CDR3 nucleotide sequence: TGTGCCAGCAGCCCGAATATGGGCTCCTACGAGCAGTACTTC.

This clonotype was counted a few times. The chain is built from TRBV6-1 and TRBJ2-7, with TRBD1 as a possible D gene (6 bases). The CDR3 loop spans 15 amino acids. Trimming cost V 4 bases and J 3 bases, with 16 bases left between them. Germline V gives CDR1 MNHNS, CDR2 SASEGT. CDR3 sequence reads: CASSGQGFISYEQYF. The CDR3 DNA reads TGTGCCAGCAGTGGCCAGGGGTTTATTAGCTACGAGCAGTACTTC.

This clonotype was counted at least ten times. V and J are TRBV29-1 and TRBJ2-7, with TRBD1 matching 9 bases. Unmatched junction bases numbered 4, after V lost 4 bases and J lost 3 bases. Germline V gene lookup returns CDR1 SQVTM and CDR2 ANQGSEA. The length of the CDR3 is 13 residues. The CDR3 nucleotides are TGCAGCGTTGTTACGGACAGGGGCTACGAGCAGTACTTC. Translated, it gives CSVVTDRGYEQYF.

At least ten counts were recorded for this clonotype. The genes are TRBV12-3 or TRBV12-4 and TRBJ2-7, with TRBD1 matching 9 bases. The CDR3 totals 13 residues. V trimming: 5 bases; J trimming: 2 bases; junction bases outside the gene matches: 1. The CDR3 DNA sequence: TGTGCCAGCAGTGGGACAGGGACCTACGAGCAGTACTTC. This encodes CASSGTGTYEQYF.

In this sample, this clonotype turned up many times. This rearrangement joins TRBV29-1 to TRBJ2-1, with TRBD2 matching 9 bases. With 3 bases clipped from V and 4 bases from J, the junction kept 13 bases outside the gene matches. The CDR3 totals 17 residues. Germline values: CDR1 SQVTM, CDR2 ANQGSEA. CDR3 amino acids: CSVDGPRDSGRYNEQFF. CDR3 bases: TGCAGCGTTGACGGACCCCGGGATAGCGGGAGATACAATGAGCAGTTCTTC.

This clonotype was detected only a few times. J is TRBJ2-3 and V is TRBV14, with D uncertain. Germline loops: CDR1 SGHDN, CDR2 FVKESK. The CDR3 extends over 16 amino acids. Trimming left V 1 base short and J 2 bases short, with 13 bases between. The CDR3 nucleotides read TGTGCCAGCAGCCAAGGGATCTACGGAGCCACAGATACGCAGTATTTT. It yields the protein CASSQGIYGATDTQYF.

This clonotype was seen only a few times. The gene calls are TRBV6-2 or TRBV6-3 and TRBJ2-3, with D unclear. Trimming pared 4 bases from V and 5 bases from J, leaving 7 bases between. This CDR3 comprises 12 residues. Germline V gives CDR1 MNHEY, CDR2 SVGEGT. CDR3 loop: CASSFLLDTQYF. CDR3 coding DNA: TGTGCCAGCAGTTTTTTACTAGATACGCAGTATTTT.

This clonotype was seen many times. The chain is built from TRBV5-1 and TRBJ2-1; 7 bases agree with TRBD2. Losses at the gene ends were 5 bases for V and 4 bases for J; bases not matched to a gene: 12. The CDR3 extends over 16 amino acids. Germline CDR1 is SGHRS and CDR2 is YFSETQ. The CDR3 reads CASRDASGMAYNEQFF. CDR3 bases: TGCGCCAGCAGAGACGCAAGCGGGATGGCTTACAATGAGCAGTTCTTC.

This clonotype was seen a few times. This chain connects TRBV20-1 to TRBJ2-1; 8 bases fit TRBD2. Germline CDR1 reads DFQATT; CDR2 reads SNEGSKA (reference sequence). Trimming cost V 3 bases and J 3 bases; bases outside gene matches: 4. The CDR3 is made up of 14 amino acids. CDR3 loop: CSARGAGDYNEQFF. In DNA form, the CDR3 reads TGCAGTGCTAGGGGAGCGGGAGACTACAATGAGCAGTTCTTC.

This clonotype was counted many times. The chain links TRBV20-1 to TRBJ2-1; 7 bases line up with TRBD2. This CDR3 contains 14 residues. J was trimmed by 7 bases and V by 3 bases; bases with no gene match: 9. Germline values: CDR1 DFQATT, CDR2 SNEGSKA (reference sequence). This CDR3 is CSASFREVRNEQFF. As DNA, the CDR3 is TGCAGTGCTAGTTTCCGGGAGGTCAGGAATGAGCAGTTCTTC.

Only a few counts were recorded for this clonotype. The rearrangement links TRBV20-1 to TRBJ1-1; D is perhaps TRBD1 (6 bases). The CDR3 is made up of 13 amino acids. With 0 bases removed from V and 4 bases from J, the gap between germline ends came to 9 bases. CDR1 DFQATT and CDR2 SNEGSKA come from the germline V gene (reference sequence). CDR3 in amino acids: CSARDGGGTEAFF. The CDR3 DNA follows: TGCAGTGCTAGAGACGGGGGCGGCACTGAAGCTTTCTTT.

Worth noting for this clonotype: This may be a read error: a much more frequent sequence differs by one nucleotide. CDR3 sequence (DNA): TGTGCCAGCAGTTTCCCGGGACTAGCGGGAGCGCCCTACGAGCAGTACTTC. It yields the protein CASSFPGLAGAPYEQYF. This sequence joins TRBV28 and TRBJ2-7; 14 nucleotides line up with TRBD2. The germline gives CDR1 MDHEN, CDR2 SYDVKM. The CDR3 runs 17 residues. Trimming cost V 3 bases and J 2 bases; bases outside gene matches: 6.

The J gene is TRBJ2-3, the V gene TRBV5-4; 11 bases match TRBD2. The CDR3 runs 16 residues. Germline V lookup: CDR1 SGHNT, CDR2 YYREEE (reference sequence). Trimming cost V 0 bases and J 4 bases; bases outside gene matches: 4. CDR3 bases: TGTGCCAGCAGCTTGGGACTAGCGGGACCCCCAGATACGCAGTATTTT. Translated: CASSLGLAGPPDTQYF. Full variable domain (outside the CDR3, taken from reference TRBV5-4 and TRBJ2-3): ETGVTQSPTHLIKTRGQQVTLRCSSQSGHNTVSWYQQALGQGPQFIFQYYREEENGRGNFPPRFSGLQFPNYSSELNVNALELDDSALYLCASSLGLAGPPDTQYFGPGTRLTVL.

The sample holds a few counts of this clonotype. The chain employs TRBV7-6 and TRBJ2-1; tentative D call: TRBD2 (6 bases). Germline V gene data show CDR1 as SGHVS and CDR2 as FNYEAQ. This CDR3 contains 16 residues. V lost 0 bases and J 6 bases, leaving 15 bases between the germline ends. This CDR3 reads CASSLAEGTPSNEQFF. The CDR3 region has the DNA TGTGCCAGCAGCTTAGCGGAAGGGACTCCATCCAATGAGCAGTTCTTC. The variable domain in full, completed from reference TRBV7-6 and TRBJ2-1, reads GAGVSQSPRYKVTKRGQDVALRCDPISGHVSLYWYRQALGQGPEFLTYFNYEAQQDKSGLPNDRFSAERPEGSISTLTIQRTEQRDSAMYRCASSLAEGTPSNEQFFGPGTRLTVL.

This clonotype showed up just a few times. The chain uses TRBV10-3 and TRBJ2-3; 10 bases fit TRBD2. Germline V gene lookup returns CDR1 ENHRY and CDR2 SYGVKD. The CDR3 runs 15 residues. With 3 bases clipped from V and 2 bases from J, the junction kept 2 bases outside the gene matches. The CDR3 is CAISDSGRSTDTQYF. The CDR3 nucleotides read TGTGCCATCAGTGATAGCGGGAGGTCCACAGATACGCAGTATTTT.

This clonotype was counted ten times or more. V is TRBV29-1 and J is TRBJ2-1; TRBD2 matches at 10 bases. V was clipped by 2 bases and J by 6 bases; unmatched bases: 7. Germline V gives CDR1 SQVTM, CDR2 ANQGSEA. The CDR3 is made up of 15 amino acids. CDR3 bases: TGCAGCGTTGAACCCAGGACTAGCGGTCCCAATGAGCAGTTCTTC. It specifies CSVEPRTSGPNEQFF.

V is TRBV27 and J is TRBJ2-1; TRBD2 agrees at 10 bases. Germline assignment: CDR1 MNHEY and CDR2 SMNVEV (reference sequence). Trimming removed 6 bases from V and 0 bases from J; junction bases left unmatched: 11. The CDR3 sequence is 18 residues long. Here the CDR3 DNA reads TGTGCCAGCAGCCTACTAGGAGCGGGGGGGAGCTCCTACAATGAGCAGTTCTTC. It translates to CASSLLGAGGSSYNEQFF.